This T cell receptor beta chain was sequenced during a study of T-cell reconstitution after alpha-beta-depleted transplantation in children. This clonotype has a handful of counts. The TCRbeta library incorporated unique molecular identifiers. TCRdb re-derived calls from the PCR reads in MiXCR, one entry per CDR3 protein. The repertoire holds 500,000 or so distinct CDR3 sequences, with 30% to 35% as singletons. Germline V gene lookup returns CDR1 LNHNV and CDR2 YYDKDF (reference sequence). This CDR3 region has 16 residues. The V end was cut by 2 bases, the J end by 7 bases, with 20 bases between. The receptor was isolated from a human donor who donated a stem cell graft to a child with aplastic anemia. The source material was PBMCs from the stem cell graft donor, sampled from the stem cell graft. V is TRBV15 and J is TRBJ1-2, with D possibly matching TRBD1 (5 bases). CDR3 residues: CATSRRYEGQGVGYTF. The CDR3 DNA reads TGTGCCACCAGCAGACGATACGAGGGGCAGGGTGTTGGCTACACCTTC. The full variable domain, with the rest looked up from reference TRBV15 and TRBJ1-2, is DAMVIQNPRYQVTQFGKPVTLSCSQTLNHNVMYWYQQKSSQAPKLLFHYYDKDFNNEADTPDNFQSRRPNTSFCFLDIRSPGLGDTAMYLCATSRRYEGQGVGYTFGSGTRLTVV.